This is a list of T cell receptor beta chains from one sample in a study of T-cell reconstitution after alpha-beta-depleted transplantation in children. TCRdb reanalysed the PCR reads using MiXCR and keeps one entry per CDR3 protein. The table shows some 440,000 distinct CDR3 sequences, with around 15% occurring only once. This material consisted of PBMCs, mostly from graft donor cells, taken 360 days after TCRalphabeta/CD19-depleted stem cell transplant. The receptor set was obtained from a boy in the first two years of life who had a stem cell transplant for Wiskott-Aldrich syndrome, so the T cells may come from the graft donor. Both conserved end residues are part of each CDR3. D genes are given only for firm matches. Clone sizes are given selectively: once, few, many, or a class where the clone is expanded.

d_gene	v_gene	abundance	j_gene	CDR3nt	CDR3aa
TRBD2	TRBV6-2/TRBV6-3	medium-sized	TRBJ2-2	TGTGCCAGCAGTTACGGACTAGCGGGAGAGACCGGGGAGCTGTTTTTT	CASSYGLAGETGELFF
.	TRBV29-1	few	TRBJ2-5	TGCAGCGTTGGGGCGAGACCTCAAGAGACCCAGTACTTC	CSVGARPQETQYF
.	TRBV27	many	TRBJ2-7	TGTGTAGCCCCCGGACTGGAAGCCTACGAGCAGTACTTC	CVAPGLEAYEQYF
.	TRBV20-1	few	TRBJ2-3	TGCAGTGCTAGAGGCCTAGGTGGGACAGATACGCAGTATTTT	CSARGLGGTDTQYF
.	TRBV3-1	many	TRBJ2-3	TGTGCCAGCAGCCAAGGGACTTACAGGGTTGATACGCAGTATTTT	CASSQGTYRVDTQYF
.	TRBV18	.	TRBJ2-5	TGTGCCAGCCTCAGCGTGCCGGAGACCCAGTACTTC	CASLSVPETQYF
TRBD2	TRBV5-1	few	TRBJ2-1	TGCGCCAGCAGCTTATCCCTACTAGCGGGAAAGTTCTTC	CASSLSLLAGKFF
.	TRBV6-1	few	TRBJ2-7	TGTGCCAGCAGTGGGGCAGGACTAGGGACAAACACCTACGAGCAGTACTTC	CASSGAGLGTNTYEQYF
TRBD2	TRBV6-2/TRBV6-3	.	TRBJ2-3	TGTGCCAGCTGTAGCGGGGGTGGTACGCAGTATTTT	CASCSGGGTQYF
.	TRBV2	.	TRBJ2-3	TGTGCCAGCAGGGTTGGCCTCACAAAGGATACGCAGTATTTT	CASRVGLTKDTQYF
.	TRBV20-1	few	TRBJ2-5	TGCAGTGTGGGGGAGCCGTACCAAGAGACCCAGTACTTC	CSVGEPYQETQYF
.	TRBV29-1	few	TRBJ1-2	TGCAGCGTCGCCCTGCATCGGAGGGGCGGCTATGGCTACACCTTC	CSVALHRRGGYGYTF
.	TRBV5-1	.	TRBJ2-2	TGCGCCAGCCATCGTAACCGGAGGGAACGGACACCCGGGGAGCTGTTTTTT	CASHRNRRERTPGELFF
.	TRBV5-6	.	TRBJ2-6	TGTGCCAGCAGCCACCCCACTGTACTTCTAGTGGCTGGGGCCAACGTCCTGACTTTC	CASSHPTVLLVAGANVLTF
TRBD1	TRBV6-1	many	TRBJ2-2	TGTGCCAGCACCCGGACAGGGAACACCGGGGAGCTGTTTTTT	CASTRTGNTGELFF
TRBD2	TRBV6-1	few	TRBJ2-7	TGTGCCAGCAGAGGGACTAACGAGCAGTACTTC	CASRGTNEQYF
TRBD1	TRBV12-3/TRBV12-4	.	TRBJ1-4	TGTGCCAGCAGTCAAATGACAGGGATTAATGAAAAACTGTCTTTT	CASSQMTGINEKLSF
TRBD1	TRBV5-1	.	TRBJ2-1	TGCGCCAGCAGCTTTACAGGGGGCACCTACAATGAGCAGTTCTTC	CASSFTGGTYNEQFF
.	TRBV6-6	many	TRBJ1-2	TGTGCCAGCGTCAGGGGTATAATATATGGCTACACCTTC	CASVRGIIYGYTF
TRBD2	TRBV4-3	.	TRBJ2-1	TGCGCCAGCAGCCAAGAAGAACTAGCGGGGGGATACAATGAGCAGTTCTTC	CASSQEELAGGYNEQFF
.	TRBV11-2	.	TRBJ2-1	TGTGCCAGCGGCCGACCTGGGGGGTACAATGAGCAGTTCTTC	CASGRPGGYNEQFF
.	TRBV3-1	few	TRBJ1-1	TGTGCCAGCAGCCAGGGCGTGGGCGCTTTCTTT	CASSQGVGAFF
TRBD1	TRBV6-5	few	TRBJ2-5	TGTGCCAGCAGCAGGAGGACAGGGGGAGGGGAAGAGACCCAGTACTTC	CASSRRTGGGEETQYF
TRBD1	TRBV11-2	few	TRBJ2-2	TGTGCCAGCAGCTTACTTTATACACGGGCTACAGGGGTCGGGGAGCTGTTTTTT	CASSLLYTRATGVGELFF